Below, 32 T cell receptor beta chains from the same sample are listed, as sequenced in a study of T cell responses to AZD1222 COVID-19 vaccine. Assay used: immunoSEQ multiplex PCR; TCRdb lists only in-frame clones, some missing. This table holds under 150,000 clones, approximately 94% found once. Sample: peripheral blood, taken on day 0 of AZD1222 vaccination. Receptors were obtained from an adult in good health.

This chain connects TRBV3-1 (or the pseudogene TRBV3-2) to TRBJ2-5; 10 bases fit TRBD2. This CDR3 is built from 16 residues. J lost 4 bases, V lost 5 bases, and 10 bases had no gene match. Germline CDR1 reads LGHDT; CDR2 reads YNNKEL (reference sequence). The CDR3 DNA is TGTGCCAGCAGCGCTCTAGCGGGAGTAGGTCGAGAGACCCAGTACTTC. Residues: CASSALAGVGRETQYF.

J is TRBJ1-5 and V is TRBV19; maybe TRBD1 (6 bases). This CDR3 is built from 14 residues. From germline, CDR1 is LNHDA and CDR2 SQIVND (reference sequence). V was trimmed by 2 bases and J by 5 bases, leaving 10 bases between them. CDR3 coding DNA: TGTGCCAGTAGTATAAGCAGGGGTCATCAGCCCCAGCATTTT. This sequence encodes CASSISRGHQPQHF.

The chain is built from TRBV12-2 and TRBJ1-4. TRBV12-2 represents a pseudogene. This CDR3 comprises 16 residues. DNA for the CDR3: TGTGCAAGTCGCTTAGCACCTCGGGGTACTAATGAAAAACTGTTTTTT. It codes for CASRLAPRGTNEKLFF.

J is TRBJ2-7 and V is TRBV27; D is undetermined. Germline loops: CDR1 MNHEY, CDR2 SMNVEV (reference sequence). The V gene lost 6 bases and the J gene lost 3 bases, with 6 bases spanning the gap. This CDR3 is built from 11 residues. The CDR3 bases are TGTGCCAGCAGGAAAAACTACGAGCAGTACTTC. It is translated as CASRKNYEQYF.

The chain recombines TRBV6-2 or TRBV6-3 with TRBJ1-1; D uncertain. The CDR3 contains 14 residues. Trimming stripped 0 bases from V and 8 bases from J, with 13 bases between. Germline values: CDR1 MNHEY, CDR2 SVGEGT. Written as DNA, the CDR3 is TGTGCCAGCAGTTACTCCGTTTTCGGTGAAGAAGCTTTCTTT. This codes for CASSYSVFGEEAFF.

The V call is TRBV2, the J call TRBJ1-2; 10 bases align to TRBD1. In germline, CDR1 is SNHLY, CDR2 FYNNEI. V lost 1 base, J lost 6 bases, and 2 bases stayed unmatched. CDR3 length equals 14 residues. The CDR3 DNA reads TGTGCCAGCAGTGAAGGACAGGGGGCGAATGGCTACACCTTC. Translating gives CASSEGQGANGYTF.

This sequence joins TRBV4-1 and TRBJ2-7; tentative D call: TRBD1 (6 bases). The CDR3 loop spans 16 amino acids. Per germline, CDR1 MGHRA and CDR2 YSYEKL. The V gene lost 0 bases and the J gene lost 1 base, with 13 bases spanning the gap. The CDR3 DNA sequence: TGCGCCAGCAGCCAAGAAGGGCGGACAGAGTCCTACGAGCAGTACTTC. It encodes CASSQEGRTESYEQYF.

The chain carries TRBV29-1 and TRBJ1-2; D is perhaps TRBD1 (5 bases). This CDR3 region has 15 residues. The V end was cut by 6 bases, the J end by 3 bases, with 20 bases between. From germline, CDR1 is SQVTM and CDR2 ANQGSEA. CDR3 DNA: TGCAGCGTCAACCCCGGAGCGGCAGGGCACTATGGCTACACCTTC. It encodes CSVNPGAAGHYGYTF.

J is TRBJ1-2 and V is TRBV6-5, with 7 bases that match TRBD1. The CDR3 is 15 amino acids. The J segment lost 7 bases and the V segment lost 5 bases, leaving 13 bases of the junction unmatched. Germline values: CDR1 MNHEY, CDR2 SVGAGI. DNA for the CDR3: TGTGCCAGCAGTCCCACCGTGGAGGGGGCAGGTGGCTACACCTTC. Translation: CASSPTVEGAGGYTF.

In this sample, this clone turned up once. The CDR3 DNA reads TGTGCCAGCAGTTTAAAGGACAGGGATCCTCTTAGCAATCAGCCCCAGCATTTT. Residues: CASSLKDRDPLSNQPQHF. The chain is built from TRBV27 and TRBJ1-5; 8 positions match TRBD1. Looked up from germline, CDR1 is MNHEY and CDR2 is SMNVEV (reference sequence). This CDR3 region has 18 residues. The V and J ends lost 2 bases and 0 bases, in that order; junction bases with no gene match: 9.

Of note for this clone: Relative to the germline gene, one junction end is altered; a read error may explain this. The chain joins TRBV7-7 to TRBJ2-1; 12 bases match TRBD2. CDR3 length: 16 residues. Germline CDR1 reads SSHAT; CDR2 reads FNYEAQ (reference sequence). For the CDR3, the DNA is TGTGCTAGCAGCCTAGGGCCTGCTAGCGGGGGGGGCGAGCAGTTCTTC. Translating gives CASSLGPASGGGEQFF.

CDR3 nucleotide sequence: TGTGCCAGCAGCCAAATAGGCGGGAATCTGGGTGAAAAACTGTTTTTT. Amino acids: CASSQIGGNLGEKLFF. This rearrangement joins TRBV4-2 to TRBJ1-4; D remains unclear. The length of the CDR3 is 16 residues. Per the germline V gene, CDR1 is LGHNA and CDR2 is YNFKEQ. V lost 2 bases and J 7 bases, leaving 17 bases between the germline ends.

The chain has TRBV6-5 and TRBJ1-6; 8 bases match TRBD1. Germline V gene sequence: CDR1 MNHEY, CDR2 SVGAGI. CDR3 length equals 14 residues. Trimming removed 9 bases from V and 9 bases from J; junction bases left unmatched: 10. In DNA, the CDR3 is TGTGCCAGTAAGGACCAGGGGGCAGCTTCACCCCTCCACTTT. The encoded protein is CASKDQGAASPLHF.

This chain uses TRBV23-1 with TRBJ2-5; TRBD2 agrees at 14 bases. TRBV23-1 is recorded as an ORF, its role being uncertain. Germline trimming cut 2 bases from V and 3 bases from J; bases unmatched to any gene: 17. The CDR3 totals 21 residues. In DNA, the CDR3 is TGCGCCAGCAGTCAACCGATGACTAGCGGGGGGGCATTGATTAACAAAGAGACCCAGTACTTC. Protein sequence: CASSQPMTSGGALINKETQYF.

The V call is TRBV5-1, the J call TRBJ2-7, with D possibly being TRBD2 (5 bases). Trimming pared 5 bases from V and 7 bases from J, leaving 22 bases between. There are 15 residues in the CDR3. Germline V gene lookup returns CDR1 SGHRS and CDR2 YFSETQ. The CDR3 DNA reads TGCGCCAGCAGTTCCGTAGCGAGGCCGGAAAAAGAGCAGTACTTC. Amino acid sequence: CASSSVARPEKEQYF.

V is TRBV4-3 and J is TRBJ2-1, with TRBD2 identical over 11 bases. The CDR3 extends over 15 amino acids. CDR1 is LGHNA, CDR2 YSLEER, per germline. The V gene end was trimmed by 1 base and the J gene end by 4 bases; junction bases not matched to a gene: 0. The CDR3 bases are TGCGCCAGCAGCCAAGGACTAGCGGGGTACAATGAGCAGTTCTTC. This translates into CASSQGLAGYNEQFF.

The chain has TRBV7-2 and TRBJ2-2; 8 bases line up with TRBD2. Germline assignment: CDR1 SGHTA and CDR2 FQGNSA. This CDR3 is 15 amino acids long. Trimming cost V 8 bases and J 4 bases; bases outside gene matches: 9. CDR3 sequence (DNA): TGTGCCAGCGCACCGGGGGGGCTTTCCACCGGGGAGCTGTTTTTT. This sequence encodes CASAPGGLSTGELFF.

V usage is TRBV15 and J usage is TRBJ1-1; the D gene is possibly TRBD1 (5 bases). The germline V and J ends were trimmed by 3 bases and 1 base, with 15 bases remaining between them. This CDR3 spans 16 amino acids. CDR1 LNHNV and CDR2 YYDKDF come from the germline V gene (reference sequence). The CDR3 region is CATSSGLVGQNTEAFF. In nucleotides, the CDR3 is TGTGCCACCAGCAGTGGCTTAGTTGGACAGAACACTGAAGCTTTCTTT.

For the CDR3, the DNA is TGTGCCAGCAGCCGGACAGGGCCTAATGAAAAACTGTTTTTT. Translated: CASSRTGPNEKLFF. This rearrangement joins TRBV5-6 to TRBJ1-4; 8 positions agree with TRBD1. With V trimmed by 4 bases and J by 3 bases, 2 bases remained unmatched. This CDR3 has 14 amino acids. Germline assignment: CDR1 SGHDT and CDR2 YYEEEE.

V gene TRBV2 combines with J gene TRBJ2-7, with D uncertain. Germline CDR1 reads SNHLY; CDR2 reads FYNNEI. V was cut by 6 bases and J by 4 bases, with 10 bases left in between. This CDR3 has 12 amino acids. The CDR3 bases are TGTGCCAGCAGAAGTTTTCGGTACGAGCAGTACTTC. Encoded protein: CASRSFRYEQYF.

The chain links TRBV29-1 to TRBJ1-2, with D hard to call. The CDR3 loop spans 14 amino acids. V lost 3 bases and J lost 4, with 15 bases in between. Germline CDR1 is SQVTM and CDR2 is ANQGSEA. CDR3 nucleotides: TGCAGCGTTGAGAGGCAGCCTAGGACCTATGGCTACACCTTC. Amino acid sequence: CSVERQPRTYGYTF. Full variable domain (rest looked up from reference TRBV29-1 and TRBJ1-2): SAVISQKPSRDICQRGTSLTIQCQVDSQVTMMFWYRQQPGQSLTLIATANQGSEATYESGFVIDKFPISRPNLTFSTLTVSNMSPEDSSIYLCSVERQPRTYGYTFGSGTRLTVV.

This chain uses TRBV11-2 with TRBJ1-2; 8 nucleotides match TRBD1. The CDR3 totals 18 residues. V lost 5 bases to trimming and J lost 1 base; unmatched junction nucleotides: 15. CDR1 SGHAT and CDR2 FQNNGV come from the germline V gene. CDR3 in DNA: TGTGCCAGCAGCCCCAGCTTACGACGGGACAGGAGTAACTATGGCTACACCTTC. Translated: CASSPSLRRDRSNYGYTF.

This clone was observed a few times. The chain carries TRBV6-2 or TRBV6-3 and TRBJ2-2; D gene ambiguous. The CDR3 is 13 residues long. Germline CDR1 reads MNHEY; CDR2 reads SVGEGT. V was trimmed by 0 bases and J by 10 bases, leaving 9 bases between them. CDR3 amino acids: CASSYSPTKELFF. The CDR3 DNA sequence: TGTGCCAGCAGTTACTCGCCCACAAAGGAGCTGTTTTTT.

The chain recombines TRBV25-1 with TRBJ1-1; 8 positions agree with TRBD1. The germline V gene has CDR1 MGHDK and CDR2 SYGVNS. V was clipped by 3 bases and J by 0 bases; unmatched bases: 9. The CDR3 covers 17 residues. The CDR3 loop reads CASSDPGQVSMNTEAFF. The DNA of the CDR3 is TGTGCCAGCAGTGATCCGGGACAGGTGTCTATGAACACTGAAGCTTTCTTT.

The rearrangement links TRBV5-5 to TRBJ2-3; the match to TRBD2 covers 9 bases. Germline values: CDR1 SGHKS, CDR2 YYEKEE (reference sequence). The J segment lost 1 base and the V segment lost 2 bases, leaving 2 bases of the junction unmatched. The CDR3 loop spans 15 amino acids. The CDR3: CASSFRLAGTDTQYF. As DNA, the CDR3 is TGTGCCAGCAGCTTCAGACTAGCGGGCACAGATACGCAGTATTTT.

This chain uses TRBV4-3 with TRBJ2-7; 11 bases agree with TRBD2. CDR3 length equals 15 residues. The junction had 2 bases not matched to a gene; V was cut back by 4 bases and J by 0 bases. Germline CDR1 and CDR2: LGHNA and YSLEER. In DNA, the CDR3 is TGCGCCAGCAGCCGTAGCGGGGGGGCCTCCTACGAGCAGTACTTC. Translating it yields CASSRSGGASYEQYF.

This clone was recorded a few times. The CDR3 region has the DNA TGTGCCAGCAGGGCACGGCGCGGCAGCAATCAGCCCCAGCATTTT. Translated, it gives CASRARRGSNQPQHF. The rearrangement uses TRBV6-5 and TRBJ1-5; the D is unclear. Germline V lookup: CDR1 MNHEY, CDR2 SVGAGI. Trimming shortened V by 6 bases and J by 1 base, and 13 bases separated the two germline ends. CDR3 length: 15 residues.

The genes are TRBV7-2 and TRBJ2-1; D uncertain. This CDR3 comprises 14 residues. V was cut by 3 bases and J by 3 bases, with 9 bases left in between. The V gene's germline CDR1 is SGHTA and CDR2 FQGNSA. The CDR3 DNA sequence: TGTGCCAGCAGCTTTGGCCGGGTCTACAATGAGCAGTTCTTC. Translated, it gives CASSFGRVYNEQFF.

The chain carries TRBV7-9 and TRBJ2-5; D is perhaps TRBD1 or TRBD2 (5 bases each). The germline V gene has CDR1 SEHNR and CDR2 FQNEAQ (reference sequence). The CDR3 spans 13 residues. Trimming removed 7 bases from V and 5 bases from J, with 14 bases in between. This chain's CDR3 is CASTLGESETQYF. CDR3 nucleotide sequence: TGTGCCAGCACCTTGGGGGAGTCGGAGACCCAGTACTTC.

The chain couples TRBV10-3 to TRBJ1-6; no firm D call. The V and J ends lost 0 bases and 2 bases respectively, with 14 bases between them. The CDR3 is 18 amino acids. CDR1 is ENHRY and CDR2 is SYGVKD in the germline V gene. CDR3 in amino acids: CAISESVPGVTYNSPLHF. The DNA for the CDR3 is TGTGCCATCAGTGAGTCGGTTCCTGGGGTGACCTATAATTCACCCCTCCACTTT.

The count of this clone is one. The rearrangement links TRBV6-1 to TRBJ1-1, with a tentative D call TRBD1 (5 bases). Deletions cut 2 bases from V and 7 bases from J, with 14 bases between. The CDR3 is made up of 14 amino acids. Germline lookup yields CDR1 MNHNS and CDR2 SASEGT. The CDR3 bases are TGTGCCAGCAGTGAATCATGGGACCGCAGTGAAGCTTTCTTT. Amino acids: CASSESWDRSEAFF.

This clone has a single count. The chain links TRBV5-4 to TRBJ2-1; 7 bases are shared with TRBD2. Germline V lookup: CDR1 SGHNT, CDR2 YYREEE (reference sequence). This CDR3 is built from 15 residues. V lost 4 bases and J lost 3; bases outside the gene matches: 7. This CDR3 reads CASSPGAGDYNEQFF. The CDR3 bases are TGTGCCAGCAGCCCTGGGGCGGGGGACTACAATGAGCAGTTCTTC.